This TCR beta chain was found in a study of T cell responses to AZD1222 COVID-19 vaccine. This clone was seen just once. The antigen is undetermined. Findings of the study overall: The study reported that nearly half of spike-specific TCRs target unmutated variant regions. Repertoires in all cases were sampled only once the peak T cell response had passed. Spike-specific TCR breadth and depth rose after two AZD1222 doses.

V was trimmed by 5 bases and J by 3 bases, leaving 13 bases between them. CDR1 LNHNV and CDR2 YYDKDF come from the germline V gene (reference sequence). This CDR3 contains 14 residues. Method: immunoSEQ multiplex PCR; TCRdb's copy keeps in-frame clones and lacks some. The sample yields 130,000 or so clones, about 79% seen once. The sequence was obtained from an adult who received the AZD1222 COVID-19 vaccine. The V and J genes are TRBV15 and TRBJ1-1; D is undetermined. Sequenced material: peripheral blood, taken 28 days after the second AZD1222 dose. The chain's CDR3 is CATSAEAGYTEAFF. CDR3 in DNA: TGTGCCACCAGCGCCGAGGCGGGGTACACTGAAGCTTTCTTT. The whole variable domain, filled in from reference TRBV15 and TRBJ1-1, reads DAMVIQNPRYQVTQFGKPVTLSCSQTLNHNVMYWYQQKSSQAPKLLFHYYDKDFNNEADTPDNFQSRRPNTSFCFLDIRSPGLGDTAMYLCATSAEAGYTEAFFGQGTRLTVV.